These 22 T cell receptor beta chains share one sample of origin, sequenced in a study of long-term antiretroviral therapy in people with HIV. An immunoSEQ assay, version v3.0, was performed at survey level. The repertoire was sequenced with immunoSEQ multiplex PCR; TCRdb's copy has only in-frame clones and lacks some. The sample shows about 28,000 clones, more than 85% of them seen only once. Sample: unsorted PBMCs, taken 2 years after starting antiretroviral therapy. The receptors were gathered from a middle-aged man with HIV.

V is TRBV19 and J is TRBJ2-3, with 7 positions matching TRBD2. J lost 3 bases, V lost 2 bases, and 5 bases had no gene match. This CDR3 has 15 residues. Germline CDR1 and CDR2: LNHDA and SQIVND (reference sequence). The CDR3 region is CASSITGRETDTQYF. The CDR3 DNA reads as TGTGCCAGTAGTATAACCGGGCGGGAGACAGATACGCAGTATTTT.

Here the CDR3 reads CASRWGVGTEAFF. As DNA, the CDR3 is TGTGCCAGCAGATGGGGGGTGGGCACTGAAGCTTTCTTT. The chain uses TRBV5-5 and TRBJ1-1; possible D gene TRBD1, 5 bases. The CDR3 sequence is 13 residues long. V dropped 5 bases and J dropped 4 bases, with 12 bases sitting between them. The V gene's germline CDR1 is SGHKS and CDR2 YYEKEE (reference sequence). The full variable domain, in which reference TRBV5-5 and TRBJ1-1 provide the parts outside the CDR3, is DAGVTQSPTHLIKTRGQQVTLRCSPISGHKSVSWYQQVLGQGPQFIFQYYEKEERGRGNFPDRFSARQFPNYSSELNVNALLLGDSALYLCASRWGVGTEAFFGQGTRLTVV.

The CDR3 DNA reads as TGTGCCAGCAGCTCTGGACAGGGAAAGCTGTTTTTT. Residues: CASSSGQGKLFF. The V call is TRBV5-4, the J call TRBJ2-2; TRBD1 aligns across 8 bases. V lost 3 bases and J lost 12; bases outside the gene matches: 4. There are 12 residues in the CDR3. Germline CDR1 reads SGHNT; CDR2 reads YYREEE (reference sequence).

Here the CDR3 reads CASSLLQGLQYGYTF. The CDR3 DNA reads as TGTGCCAGCAGCTTGTTACAGGGGTTACAGTATGGCTACACCTTC. The V call is TRBV5-8, the J call TRBJ1-2; 7 nucleotides agree with TRBD1. CDR1 is SGHTS, CDR2 YDEGEE, per germline. This CDR3 region has 15 residues. J gave up 5 bases and V 1 base, and 8 bases lay outside the gene matches. Full variable domain (outside the CDR3, taken from reference TRBV5-8 and TRBJ1-2): EAGVTQSPTHLIKTRGQQATLRCSPISGHTSVYWYQQALGLGLQFLLWYDEGEERNRGNFPPRFSGRQFPNYSSELNVNALELEDSALYLCASSLLQGLQYGYTFGSGTRLTVV.

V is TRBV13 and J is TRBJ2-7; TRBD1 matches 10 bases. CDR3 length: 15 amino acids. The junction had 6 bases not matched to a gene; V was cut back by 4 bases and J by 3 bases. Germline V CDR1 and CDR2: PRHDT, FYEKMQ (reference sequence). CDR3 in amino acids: CASSSPGTGDYEQYF. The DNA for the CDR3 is TGTGCCAGCAGCTCCCCCGGGACAGGGGACTACGAGCAGTACTTC.

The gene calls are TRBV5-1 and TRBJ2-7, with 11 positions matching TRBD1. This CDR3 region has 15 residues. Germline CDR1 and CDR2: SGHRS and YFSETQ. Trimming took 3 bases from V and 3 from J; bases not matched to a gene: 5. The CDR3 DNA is TGCGCCAGCAGCTACTCGGACAGGGGGCTCTACGAGCAGTACTTC. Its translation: CASSYSDRGLYEQYF.

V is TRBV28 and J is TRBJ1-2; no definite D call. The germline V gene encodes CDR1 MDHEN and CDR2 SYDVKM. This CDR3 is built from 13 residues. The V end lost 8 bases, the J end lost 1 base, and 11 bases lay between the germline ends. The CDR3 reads CASAPASNYGYTF. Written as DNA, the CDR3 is TGTGCCAGCGCTCCTGCCAGTAACTATGGCTACACCTTC.

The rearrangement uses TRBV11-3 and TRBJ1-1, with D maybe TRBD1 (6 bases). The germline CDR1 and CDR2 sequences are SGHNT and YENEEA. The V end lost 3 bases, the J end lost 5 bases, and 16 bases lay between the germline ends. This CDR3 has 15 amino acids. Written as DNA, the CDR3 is TGTGCCAGCAGCTTGGACACAGGGAGGACAACTGAAGCTTTCTTT. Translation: CASSLDTGRTTEAFF.

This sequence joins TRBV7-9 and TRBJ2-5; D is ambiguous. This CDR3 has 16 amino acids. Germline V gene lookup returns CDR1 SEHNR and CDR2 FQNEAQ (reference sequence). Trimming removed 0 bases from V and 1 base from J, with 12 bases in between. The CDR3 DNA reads TGTGCCAGCAGCTTAGCGTCAAGGACGGCCCAAGAGACCCAGTACTTC. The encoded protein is CASSLASRTAQETQYF.

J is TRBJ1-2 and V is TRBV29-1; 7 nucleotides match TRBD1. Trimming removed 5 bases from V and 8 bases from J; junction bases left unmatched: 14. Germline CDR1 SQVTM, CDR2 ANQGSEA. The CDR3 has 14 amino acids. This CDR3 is CSVSGTAIPLGYTF. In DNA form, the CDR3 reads TGCAGCGTTAGCGGGACAGCCATTCCGTTGGGCTACACCTTC.

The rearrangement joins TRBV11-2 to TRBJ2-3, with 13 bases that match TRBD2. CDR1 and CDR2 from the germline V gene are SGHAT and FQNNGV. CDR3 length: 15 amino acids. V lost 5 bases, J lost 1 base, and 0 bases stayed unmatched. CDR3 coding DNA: TGTGCCAGCAGCGGGACTAGCGGGGGCACAGATACGCAGTATTTT. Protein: CASSGTSGGTDTQYF. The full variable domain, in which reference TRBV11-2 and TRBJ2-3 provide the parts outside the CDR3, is EAGVAQSPRYKIIEKRQSVAFWCNPISGHATLYWYQQILGQGPKLLIQFQNNGVVDDSQLPKDRFSAERLKGVDSTLKIQPAKLEDSAVYLCASSGTSGGTDTQYFGPGTRLTVL.

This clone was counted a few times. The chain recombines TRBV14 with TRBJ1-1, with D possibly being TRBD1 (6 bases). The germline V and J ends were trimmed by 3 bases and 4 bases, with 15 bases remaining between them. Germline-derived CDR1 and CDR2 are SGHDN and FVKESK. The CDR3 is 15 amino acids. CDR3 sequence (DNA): TGTGCCAGCAGCCATCCGTCTAGGGGGTTCACTGAAGCTTTCTTT. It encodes CASSHPSRGFTEAFF.

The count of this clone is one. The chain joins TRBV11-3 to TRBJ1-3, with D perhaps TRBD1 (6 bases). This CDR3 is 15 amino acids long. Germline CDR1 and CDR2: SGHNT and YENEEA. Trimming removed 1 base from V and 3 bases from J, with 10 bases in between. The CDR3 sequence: CASSLGQERGNTIYF. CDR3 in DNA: TGTGCCAGCAGCTTAGGACAGGAGCGTGGAAACACCATATATTTT.

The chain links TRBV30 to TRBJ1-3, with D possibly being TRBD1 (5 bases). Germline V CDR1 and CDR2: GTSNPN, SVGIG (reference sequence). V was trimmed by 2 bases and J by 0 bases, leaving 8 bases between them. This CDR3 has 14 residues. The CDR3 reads CAWSPGGSGNTIYF. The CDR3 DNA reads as TGTGCCTGGAGTCCTGGGGGCTCTGGAAACACCATATATTTT.

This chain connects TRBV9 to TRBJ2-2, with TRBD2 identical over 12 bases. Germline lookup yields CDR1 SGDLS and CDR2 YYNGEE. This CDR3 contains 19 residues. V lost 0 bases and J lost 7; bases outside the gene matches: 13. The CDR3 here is CASSVALKTSGSRDGELFF. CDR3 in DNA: TGTGCCAGCAGCGTAGCCCTAAAGACTAGCGGGAGTCGAGACGGGGAGCTGTTTTTT.

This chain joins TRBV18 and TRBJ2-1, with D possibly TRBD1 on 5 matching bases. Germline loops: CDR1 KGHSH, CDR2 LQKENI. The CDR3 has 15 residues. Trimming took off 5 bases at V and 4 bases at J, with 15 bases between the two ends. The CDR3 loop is CASSATEQVYNEQFF. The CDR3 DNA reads TGTGCCAGCTCAGCCACGGAACAGGTTTACAATGAGCAGTTCTTC.

In nucleotides, the CDR3 is TGTGCCAGCGAAGACCGGCAGGGGAACTATGGCTACACCTTC. This sequence encodes CASEDRQGNYGYTF. This chain uses TRBV28 with TRBJ1-2, with TRBD1 as a possible D gene (6 bases). Trimming stripped 8 bases from V and 2 bases from J, with 15 bases between. This CDR3 is built from 14 residues. CDR1 is MDHEN and CDR2 is SYDVKM in the germline V gene.

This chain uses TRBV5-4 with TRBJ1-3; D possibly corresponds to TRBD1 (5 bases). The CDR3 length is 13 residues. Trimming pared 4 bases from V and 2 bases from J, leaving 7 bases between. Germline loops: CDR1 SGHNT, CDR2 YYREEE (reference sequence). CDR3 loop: CASSRQTGNTIYF. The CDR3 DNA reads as TGTGCCAGCAGCAGACAGACTGGAAACACCATATATTTT. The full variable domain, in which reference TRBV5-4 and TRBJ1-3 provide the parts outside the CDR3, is ETGVTQSPTHLIKTRGQQVTLRCSSQSGHNTVSWYQQALGQGPQFIFQYYREEENGRGNFPPRFSGLQFPNYSSELNVNALELDDSALYLCASSRQTGNTIYFGEGSWLTVV.

The chain's CDR3 is CASSFEGGTYGYTF. CDR3 sequence (DNA): TGTGCCAGCAGCTTTGAAGGGGGGACCTATGGCTACACCTTC. V is TRBV5-4 and J is TRBJ1-2, with D possibly TRBD1 on 6 matching bases. V was pared by 2 bases and J by 4 bases, with 12 bases between. Germline V gives CDR1 SGHNT, CDR2 YYREEE (reference sequence). The CDR3 extends over 14 amino acids.

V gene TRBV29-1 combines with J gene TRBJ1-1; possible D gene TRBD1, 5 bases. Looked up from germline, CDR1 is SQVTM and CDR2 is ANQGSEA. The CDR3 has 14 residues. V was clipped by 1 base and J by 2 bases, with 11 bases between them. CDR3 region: CSVEVGRGNTEAFF. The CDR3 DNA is TGCAGCGTTGAAGTCGGAAGGGGAAACACTGAAGCTTTCTTT. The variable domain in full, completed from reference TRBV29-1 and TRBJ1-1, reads SAVISQKPSRDICQRGTSLTIQCQVDSQVTMMFWYRQQPGQSLTLIATANQGSEATYESGFVIDKFPISRPNLTFSTLTVSNMSPEDSSIYLCSVEVGRGNTEAFFGQGTRLTVV.

The CDR3 nucleotides are TGTGCCATCAGTGAAGGCAGCTCCTACGAGCAGTACTTC. It codes for CAISEGSSYEQYF. The rearrangement joins TRBV10-3 to TRBJ2-7; D is uncertain. V lost 3 bases to trimming and J lost 0 bases, with 6 bases between them. This CDR3 spans 13 amino acids. Germline V gene data show CDR1 as ENHRY and CDR2 as SYGVKD.

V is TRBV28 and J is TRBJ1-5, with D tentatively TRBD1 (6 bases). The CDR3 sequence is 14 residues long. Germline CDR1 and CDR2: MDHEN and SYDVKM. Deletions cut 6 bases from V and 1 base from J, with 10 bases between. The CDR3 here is CASRYRESNQPQHF. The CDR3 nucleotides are TGTGCCAGCAGATACAGGGAAAGCAATCAGCCCCAGCATTTT.